This is a list of T cell receptor beta chains from one sample in a study of blood T cell repertoires in COVID-19. TCRdb keeps only in-frame clones here, not all; method: immunoSEQ multiplex PCR. The sample records about 230,000 clones, about 80% being singletons. The sequenced sample was peripheral blood. These TCRs come from a man aged 45-60 years with active or convalescent COVID-19. Both conserved end residues are part of each CDR3. D genes are given only for firm matches. The size of a clone is reported for some rows only, either as once, few or many, or as a class for expanded clones.

CDR3: CASSLIGGGALADTQYF
DNA: TGTGCCAGCAGCTTAATAGGCGGGGGGGCCCTAGCAGATACGCAGTATTTT
D: TRBD2
size: .
J: TRBJ2-3
V: TRBV7-2
length: 17

CDR3: CASSPGLETQYF
DNA: TGTGCCAGCAGCCCAGGCTTGGAGACCCAGTACTTC
D: .
size: .
J: TRBJ2-5
V: TRBV7-9
length: 12

CDR3: CASSPGLAGNEQYF
DNA: TGTGCCAGCAGCCCGGGACTAGCGGGTAACGAGCAGTACTTC
D: TRBD2
size: .
J: TRBJ2-7
V: TRBV3-1/TRBV3-2
length: 14

CDR3: CASSLWGQDTYEQYF
DNA: TGTGCCAGCAGCTTATGGGGACAGGATACTTACGAGCAGTACTTC
D: TRBD1
size: .
J: TRBJ2-7
V: TRBV7-2
length: 15

CDR3: CASPSTDSGELFF
DNA: TGTGCCAGTCCCTCTACCGACAGCGGGGAGCTGTTTTTT
D: .
size: few
J: TRBJ2-2
V: TRBV19
length: 13

CDR3: CASSEGRGTEAFF
DNA: TGTGCCAGCAGTGAGGGCAGGGGCACTGAAGCTTTCTTT
D: .
size: .
J: TRBJ1-1
V: TRBV6-4
length: 13

CDR3: CAWSRPYWDRATNEKLFF
DNA: TGTGCCTGGAGTCGCCCCTACTGGGACAGGGCAACTAATGAAAAACTGTTTTTT
D: TRBD1
size: once
J: TRBJ1-4
V: TRBV30
length: 18

CDR3: CASSLHPENQETQYF
DNA: TGTGCCAGCAGCTTACATCCGGAGAACCAAGAGACCCAGTACTTC
D: .
size: .
J: TRBJ2-5
V: TRBV7-8
length: 15

CDR3: CASSYPTGYGYTF
DNA: TGTGCCAGCAGTTACCCAACAGGGTATGGCTACACCTTC
D: .
size: once
J: TRBJ1-2
V: TRBV6-2/TRBV6-3
length: 13

CDR3: CASSYDRFNQPQHF
DNA: TGTGCCAGCAGTTACGACAGATTCAATCAGCCCCAGCATTTT
D: .
size: .
J: TRBJ1-5
V: TRBV6-5
length: 14

CDR3: CASSSTGASEQYF
DNA: TGTGCCAGCAGCTCAACAGGGGCCTCCGAGCAGTACTTC
D: TRBD1
size: .
J: TRBJ2-7
V: TRBV5-4
length: 13

CDR3: CASSVLAGATYEQYF
DNA: TGTGCCAGCAGCGTTCTAGCGGGGGCCACCTACGAGCAGTACTTC
D: TRBD2
size: .
J: TRBJ2-7
V: TRBV9
length: 15

CDR3: CASSYEAGGGYTF
DNA: TGTGCCAGCAGTTATGAGGCTGGCGGTGGCTACACCTTC
D: .
size: .
J: TRBJ1-2
V: TRBV6-6
length: 13

CDR3: CASSLSQNTEAFF
DNA: TGTGCCAGCAGCTTATCCCAGAACACTGAAGCTTTCTTT
D: .
size: once
J: TRBJ1-1
V: TRBV11-2
length: 13

CDR3: CASSLGQGAIYEQYF
DNA: TGCGCCAGCAGCTTGGGCCAGGGGGCTATCTACGAGCAGTACTTC
D: TRBD1
size: .
J: TRBJ2-7
V: TRBV5-1
length: 15

CDR3: CASSLDFSGGTGELFF
DNA: TGTGCCAGCAGCTTGGATTTTAGCGGGGGGACCGGGGAGCTGTTTTTT
D: TRBD2
size: .
J: TRBJ2-2
V: TRBV5-4
length: 16

CDR3: CASSSLLADGYTF
DNA: TGCGCCAGCAGTAGCTTGTTGGCAGATGGCTACACCTTC
D: .
size: few
J: TRBJ1-2
V: TRBV5-1
length: 13

CDR3: CASSPMGGVNTEAFF
DNA: TGTGCCAGCAGCCCTATGGGGGGGGTCAACACTGAAGCTTTCTTT
D: .
size: .
J: TRBJ1-1
V: TRBV7-3
length: 15

CDR3: CSASSPGGINYGYTF
DNA: TGCAGTGCTAGTTCTCCAGGGGGTATTAACTATGGCTACACCTTC
D: TRBD1
size: .
J: TRBJ1-2
V: TRBV20-1
length: 15

CDR3: CASRNNDRVSYEQYF
DNA: TGTGCCAGTAGGAACAATGACAGGGTGAGTTACGAGCAGTACTTC
D: TRBD1
size: .
J: TRBJ2-7
V: TRBV19
length: 15

CDR3: CASSQNRDLSYEQYF
DNA: TGTGCCAGCAGCCAAAACAGGGATCTCTCCTACGAGCAGTACTTC
D: .
size: .
J: TRBJ2-7
V: TRBV4-2
length: 15

CDR3: CASHEGGGTDTQYF
DNA: TGTGCCAGTCACGAAGGCGGGGGCACAGATACGCAGTATTTT
D: .
size: .
J: TRBJ2-3
V: TRBV19
length: 14